These T cell receptor beta chains were read from a single sample in a study of T-cell memory formation after mild COVID-19. From the 5' RACE reads, TCRdb called clonotypes with MiXCR, one entry per CDR3 protein. Seen here are 150,000 or so distinct CDR3 sequences, about 14% observed once, and the top ten hold roughly 15%. Sample: PBMCs or a T cell subset sorted from them (not recorded which). The receptors derive from an adult woman who had mild COVID-19 (a few samples of this study predate the infection). Cell type and time point are not known. Both conserved end residues are part of each CDR3. The D gene is left open where the match is weak.

V,D,CDR3
TRBV4-3,NA,CASSHQQGGYMNTEAFF
TRBV7-2,NA,CASSLTAGRSDTQYF
TRBV12-3/TRBV12-4,TRBD1,CASSLWDSLWSNEQFF
TRBV11-2,TRBD2,CASSSAPGVAGGDEQFF
TRBV5-1,TRBD1,CASAQYLGQASYNEQFF
TRBV27,TRBD2,CASSPPGLAGTDTQYF
TRBV29-1,NA,CSPPADRRFYEQYF
TRBV10-3,NA,CAISLGSAQPYEQYF
TRBV4-3,NA,CASSQDTSQVNEQFF
TRBV27,NA,CASSFINSSEKLFF
TRBV12-3/TRBV12-4,NA,CASIHDVISNEQFF
TRBV19,NA,CASSIPGWTEAFF
TRBV12-3/TRBV12-4,NA,CASSLAAGNTGELFF
TRBV10-3,TRBD2,CAISGGGEYEQYF
TRBV29-1,TRBD1,CSVDTGDYEQYF
TRBV7-9,TRBD2,CASSLDAWGSGGSYNEQFF
TRBV5-5,NA,CASSFGDSTYNSPLHF
TRBV5-6,TRBD2,CASSWGTSGPKNIQYF
TRBV4-1,NA,CASSTTRTTFYGYTF
TRBV4-3,TRBD1,CASSQEDRSSSYEQYF
TRBV15,NA,CATSSAVDPYNEQFF
TRBV7-8,NA,CASSLRDHGANVLTF
TRBV7-9,TRBD1,CASSSDRDRQSSGANVLTF
TRBV6-5,TRBD2,CASSYGLAGPTGELFF
TRBV7-2,TRBD2,CASRPGGITDTQYF
TRBV5-1,TRBD1,CASSIPGTGNNEQFF
TRBV5-1,NA,CASSLDRSDTEAFF
TRBV4-2,NA,CASSQDRTARNTIYF
TRBV5-6,TRBD2,CATRVAGASEQYF
TRBV20-1,TRBD1,CSAPGTGVDTQYF
TRBV27,NA,CASSSTGLRETQYF
TRBV6-5,NA,CASSYRAGNSPLHF
TRBV4-1,NA,CASSREPGPGNTIYF
TRBV27,TRBD2,CASRTYSGGARETQYF
TRBV2,TRBD1,CAGEGQSYGYTF
TRBV12-3/TRBV12-4,NA,CASSPGLKPQHF
TRBV29-1,NA,CSATTAQETQYF
TRBV6-5,NA,CASSSPGRHEQFF
TRBV30,NA,CAWSAGTLGEQFF
TRBV7-2,NA,CASSTTGGATEAFF
TRBV5-5,NA,CASSWDPSSYNEQFF
TRBV6-5,NA,CASSYRGQFRGSYEQYF
TRBV10-1,NA,CASEIRRGEAFF
TRBV20-1,NA,CSSAGYTF
TRBV20-1,NA,CSARGVSMNTEAFF
TRBV28,NA,CASRNSGNTIYF
TRBV7-9,NA,CASRVSTGTSPYEQYF